The 2 T cell receptor beta chains reported below all come from one sample, sequenced in a study of shared clonotypes between healthy human individuals. Profiled with immunoSEQ multiplex PCR; TCRdb holds only in-frame clones, not every one. Found here are 180,000 or so clones, about 93% of them singletons; the top ten hold 0.067%. Sequences were obtained from naive CD4+ T cells sorted from blood. Subset indicated: CD45RA+ positively selected. The receptors originated from a woman aged 30 to 39 in good health.

The CDR3 spells CASSLAGTGAYNEQFF. In nucleotides, the CDR3 is TGTGCCAGCAGCTTAGCAGGGACAGGGGCCTACAATGAGCAGTTCTTC. The gene calls are TRBV7-2 and TRBJ2-1; TRBD1 aligns across 10 bases. V shed 0 bases, J shed 2 bases, and the junction held 1 base outside the gene matches. This CDR3 has 16 amino acids. Germline assignment: CDR1 SGHTA and CDR2 FQGNSA.

The genes are TRBV10-3 and TRBJ1-1; D is perhaps TRBD1 (6 bases). The germline V gene encodes CDR1 ENHRY and CDR2 SYGVKD. The CDR3 has 16 residues. The ends were cut back, 0 bases at V and 3 bases at J, with 14 bases in the middle. The CDR3 here is CAISESTRGGYTEAFF. In nucleotides, the CDR3 is TGTGCCATCAGTGAGTCGACTAGGGGGGGATACACTGAAGCTTTCTTT.